This T cell receptor (beta chain) was documented in a study of blood T cell repertoires in COVID-19. Study overall: Acute-phase and convalescent COVID-19 samples originated in the United States, Italy and Spain. PBMCs, B-cell-depleted T cells, or T cells were the source of the cDNA or gDNA that made up the material.

Original data processing: Amplification of reference gene primers provided the estimated nucleated cell counts. The assay was immunoSEQ multiplex PCR, and TCRdb's table has in-frame clones only and misses some. V, J and clone size are taken as reported in that table, and D and trimming were inferred from the DNA itself. The top ten clones hold 7.6% of a sample with 100,000 to 120,000 clones, roughly 76% of them seen once. CDR1 is SGHRS, CDR2 YFSETQ, per germline. With 3 bases clipped from V and 4 bases from J, the junction kept 11 bases outside the gene matches. This CDR3 region has 16 residues. The genes are TRBV5-1 and TRBJ2-5, with 8 bases lining up with TRBD2. The TCR sequence derives from a woman aged 55-69 years with acute or convalescent COVID-19. The sample taken for sequencing was peripheral blood. CDR3 loop: CASSSTSGGRGETQYF. Here the CDR3 DNA reads TGCGCCAGCAGCTCAACCAGCGGGGGCCGAGGAGAGACCCAGTACTTC.